Listed below are T cell receptor beta chains from one sample, sequenced in a study of radiation and T cells in renal cell carcinoma. TCRdb keeps only in-frame clones here, not all; method: immunoSEQ multiplex PCR. The data hold 120,000 to 150,000 clones, with roughly 90% observed a single time. Material: blood, obtained from a patient whose treatment included radiotherapy and nephrectomy. These receptors originate from a woman aged 45 to 65 with renal cell carcinoma. The CDR3 runs from the conserved cysteine through the conserved F or W. A D gene is named only where the DNA matches it firmly. Size is stated for part of the rows, as once, few or many counts, or as a class when the clone is expanded.

>TRBV10-3|.|once|TRBJ2-2
CAIRSGGNTGELFF
TGTGCCATCAGGAGCGGAGGGAACACCGGGGAGCTGTTTTTT
>TRBV28|TRBD2|once|TRBJ2-2
CVSSGKAGELFF
TGTGTTTCTAGCGGGAAGGCCGGGGAGCTGTTTTTT
>TRBV11-3|.|.|TRBJ2-7
CASSPEAFTYEQYF
TGTGCCAGCAGCCCCGAGGCATTTACCTACGAGCAGTACTTC
>TRBV5-1|TRBD2|once|TRBJ2-1
CASSLLATSGGNEQFF
TGCGCCAGCAGCTTGTTGGCGACTAGCGGGGGGAATGAGCAGTTCTTC
>TRBV6-6|TRBD1|.|TRBJ2-1
CASRDTDRGNEQFF
TGTGCCAGCAGGGATACCGACAGGGGCAATGAGCAGTTCTTC
>TRBV5-4|TRBD1|.|TRBJ1-5
CASSWGQSNQPQHF
TGTGCCAGCAGCTGGGGACAGAGCAATCAGCCCCAGCATTTT
>TRBV27|.|.|TRBJ2-2
CASSSDTGIGELFF
TGTGCCAGCAGTAGCGACACAGGGATAGGGGAGCTGTTTTTT
>TRBV19|TRBD1|.|TRBJ2-7
CASSIDRTGYEQYF
TGTGCCAGTAGTATAGACAGGACAGGCTACGAGCAGTACTTC
>TRBV25-1|TRBD1|.|TRBJ1-4
CASSKGAGEKLFF
TGTGCCAGCAGTAAGGGGGCCGGTGAAAAACTGTTTTTT
>TRBV9|.|.|TRBJ2-7
CASSPQEGRNEQYF
TGTGCCAGCAGCCCCCAGGAGGGGAGGAACGAGCAGTACTTC
>TRBV9|.|.|TRBJ2-7
CASSVAPGSDYEQYF
TGTGCCAGCAGCGTAGCCCCCGGGTCGGACTACGAGCAGTACTTC
>TRBV29-1|.|.|TRBJ1-1
CSVGLNRDTEAFF
TGCAGCGTTGGGCTAAACCGGGACACTGAAGCTTTCTTT
>TRBV18|TRBD2|.|TRBJ2-2
CASSPTREDSGELFF
TGTGCCAGCTCCCCGACTCGGGAGGATTCCGGGGAGCTGTTTTTT
>TRBV10-3|.|few|TRBJ1-1
CAISLTLENTEAFF
TGTGCCATCAGTCTGACATTGGAGAACACTGAAGCTTTCTTT
>TRBV27|.|.|TRBJ2-5
CASSSRGQLSRETQYF
TGTGCCAGCAGTTCGCGAGGACAGCTATCTCGTGAGACCCAGTACTTC
>TRBV7-2|.|.|TRBJ1-6
CASSRDSSASYNSPLHF
TGTGCCAGCAGCCGGGACTCCTCGGCGTCCTATAATTCACCCCTCCACTTT
>TRBV6-5|TRBD1|.|TRBJ1-1
CASSYTGQGNTEAFF
TGTGCCAGCAGTTACACGGGACAGGGGAACACTGAAGCTTTCTTT
>TRBV5-1|.|.|TRBJ1-1
CASSLDGQGNTEAFF
TGCGCCAGCAGCTTGGACGGCCAGGGAAACACTGAAGCTTTCTTT
>TRBV4-1|.|.|TRBJ2-3
CASSADGGATQYF
TGCGCCAGCAGCGCCGATGGGGGCGCGACGCAGTATTTT
>TRBV14|TRBD1|.|TRBJ2-1
CASSTLPGQGGHEQFF
TGTGCCAGCAGCACACTTCCGGGACAGGGAGGGCATGAGCAGTTCTTC
>TRBV19|TRBD1|.|TRBJ1-2
CASRSRTGSSYGYTF
TGTGCCAGTAGGTCTCGGACAGGGAGTTCGTATGGCTACACCTTC
>TRBV6-5|.|.|TRBJ1-1
CASSPYRGLKTEAFF
TGTGCCAGCAGCCCCTACCGTGGGCTTAAGACTGAAGCTTTCTTT
>TRBV21-1|.|once|TRBJ2-7
CASSKVGQPYEQYF
TGTGCCAGCAGCAAAGTGGGACAGCCCTACGAGCAGTACTTC
>TRBV6-5|TRBD1|.|TRBJ2-7
CASKGGYEQYF
TGTGCCAGTAAAGGGGGCTATGAGCAGTACTTC
>TRBV19|TRBD2|.|TRBJ2-7
CASSMSGRYEQYF
TGTGCCAGTAGTATGAGCGGGAGATACGAGCAGTACTTC
>TRBV5-4|TRBD2|.|TRBJ2-6
CATPGLAGGSGANVLTF
TGTGCCACCCCGGGACTAGCGGGGGGCTCTGGGGCCAACGTCCTGACTTTC